Shown below are 18 T cell receptor beta chains from a single sample sequenced in a study of response to subunit inactivated influenza vaccine. TCRdb redid the calling of the RT-PCR reads with MiXCR, one entry per CDR3 protein. The sample gives roughly 700,000 distinct CDR3 sequences, 11% to 15% of which show up once; 5.5% to 7% is in the top ten. The input for sequencing was PBMCs from blood, taken around 15 days before vaccination. These receptor sequences come from a man between 45 and 60 years old who received an inactivated influenza vaccine.

The sample holds a few counts of this clonotype. The CDR3 here is CASSYSGTHNEQFF. The CDR3 region has the DNA TGTGCCAGCAGTTACTCGGGAACCCACAATGAGCAGTTCTTC. The chain couples TRBV6-5 to TRBJ2-1; no reliable D call. Germline V CDR1 and CDR2: MNHEY, SVGAGI. Trimming stripped 0 bases from V and 5 bases from J, with 8 bases between. There are 14 residues in the CDR3.

About this clonotype itself: Because it lacks the conserved phenylalanine or tryptophan at the end, this CDR3 is likely a read error. The rearrangement links TRBV12-3 or TRBV12-4 to TRBJ1-1, with a possible D match to TRBD1 (6 bases). V gave up 6 bases and J gave up 4 bases, with 9 bases separating them. The CDR3 contains 12 residues. CDR3 sequence: CASRGGLTEAFL. The CDR3 DNA reads TGTGCCAGCAGAGGGGGACTCACTGAAGCTTTCTTA.

This clonotype occurred a few times. V gene TRBV12-3 or TRBV12-4 combines with J gene TRBJ2-3; tentative D call: TRBD2 (6 bases). This CDR3 has 17 amino acids. Deletions cut 5 bases from V and 2 bases from J, with 20 bases between. The DNA of the CDR3 is TGTGCCAGCAGTCCCTGGCCGGGGGACTCATACACAGATACGCAGTATTTT. Its translation: CASSPWPGDSYTDTQYF.

The rearrangement uses TRBV7-7 and TRBJ1-2; maybe TRBD1 (6 bases). V dropped 4 bases and J dropped 5 bases, with 29 bases sitting between them. Germline assignment: CDR1 SSHAT and CDR2 FNYEAQ (reference sequence). The CDR3 loop spans 19 amino acids. The CDR3 sequence: CASSSPQHRVSRFWYGYTF. The CDR3 region has the DNA TGTGCCAGCAGCTCCCCCCAACACAGGGTTTCGCGGTTCTGGTATGGCTACACCTTC.

This clonotype showed up just a few times. The gene calls are TRBV10-3 and TRBJ2-3; no definite D call. Trimming cost V 2 bases and J 4 bases, with 10 bases left between them. Germline lookup yields CDR1 ENHRY and CDR2 SYGVKD. The CDR3 length is 14 residues. The CDR3 nucleotides read TGTGCCATCAGTGAGGCCCCCAGGTCAGATACGCAGTATTTT. It specifies CAISEAPRSDTQYF.

The J gene is TRBJ2-3, the V gene TRBV5-4; 7 bases map to TRBD1. Trimming at V came to 4 bases and at J to 4 bases, leaving 6 bases not matched to a gene. Germline assignment: CDR1 SGHNT and CDR2 YYREEE (reference sequence). CDR3 size: 14 residues. CDR3 region: CASSDKGAADTQYF. The CDR3 region has the DNA TGTGCCAGCAGCGACAAGGGGGCCGCAGATACGCAGTATTTT. Together with reference TRBV5-4 and TRBJ2-3, the CDR3 gives the full variable domain: ETGVTQSPTHLIKTRGQQVTLRCSSQSGHNTVSWYQQALGQGPQFIFQYYREEENGRGNFPPRFSGLQFPNYSSELNVNALELDDSALYLCASSDKGAADTQYFGPGTRLTVL.

The genes are TRBV5-6 and TRBJ2-3; D is perhaps TRBD1 (6 bases). Germline CDR1 is SGHDT and CDR2 is YYEEEE. The CDR3 loop spans 14 amino acids. V lost 4 bases, J lost 6 bases, and 15 bases lay in between. The CDR3 DNA reads TGTGCCAGCAGCGTGGGGACAATCATGGATACGCAGTATTTT. Translation gives CASSVGTIMDTQYF.

In regard to this clonotype: This may come from a read error, since a much larger clone is one base off. V and J are TRBV5-1 and TRBJ2-2, with 7 bases fitting TRBD1. Germline-derived CDR1 and CDR2 are SGHRS and YFSETQ. Trimming removed 0 bases from V and 4 bases from J; junction bases left unmatched: 9. The CDR3 runs 17 residues. The CDR3 region has the DNA TGCGCCAGCAGCTTGGCCTACGGGACAGTGCCCACCGGGGAGCTGTTTTTT. As protein: CASSLAYGTVPTGELFF.

The chain recombines TRBV6-5 with TRBJ2-3, with D possibly TRBD1 on 8 matching bases. The CDR3 is 16 amino acids. Trimming removed 2 bases at V and 2 bases at J, with 14 bases between. The germline V gene has CDR1 MNHEY and CDR2 SVGAGI. As DNA, the CDR3 is TGTGCCAGCAGTTACACCACAGGGGGGGACACAGATACGCAGTATTTT. Its translation: CASSYTTGGDTDTQYF.

The table lists this clonotype with a few counts. The J gene is TRBJ1-5, the V gene TRBV28; perhaps TRBD1 as D (5 bases). Deletions cut 2 bases from V and 5 bases from J, with 16 bases between. The CDR3 has 16 amino acids. CDR1 is MDHEN and CDR2 is SYDVKM in the germline V gene. The CDR3 coding sequence is TGTGCCAGCAGTTTAATGGCAGGGCTACGAGATCAGCCCCAGCATTTT. It yields the protein CASSLMAGLRDQPQHF.

Only one count was recorded for this clonotype. This rearrangement joins TRBV4-2 to TRBJ1-1; TRBD1 might be the D (6 bases). Trimming removed 0 bases at V and 5 bases at J, with 19 bases between. The CDR3 length is 17 residues. Germline values: CDR1 LGHNA, CDR2 YNFKEQ. Here the CDR3 reads CASSQDMGGWTVTEAFF. In nucleotides, the CDR3 is TGTGCCAGCAGCCAAGATATGGGGGGCTGGACAGTTACTGAAGCTTTCTTT.

The V gene is TRBV7-9, the J gene TRBJ2-7; 7 positions agree with TRBD1. The CDR3 is made up of 15 amino acids. Trimming took 5 bases from V and 6 from J; bases not matched to a gene: 13. The germline gives CDR1 SEHNR, CDR2 FQNEAQ (reference sequence). CDR3 residues: CASSPQQGIQPEQYF. CDR3 in DNA: TGTGCCAGCAGCCCGCAACAGGGGATCCAGCCCGAGCAGTACTTC.

The rearrangement links TRBV30 to TRBJ2-2; perhaps TRBD2 as D (5 bases). CDR3 size: 17 residues. Trimming shortened V by 7 bases and J by 5 bases, and 26 bases separated the two germline ends. CDR1 GTSNPN and CDR2 SVGIG come from the germline V gene (reference sequence). For the CDR3, the DNA is TGTGCCTACAACCGGGGAACAGCTCCCATTTTTACCGGGGAGCTGTTTTTT. This encodes CAYNRGTAPIFTGELFF.

In this sample, this clonotype turned up a few times. The rearrangement uses TRBV3-1 and TRBJ2-1, with 10 positions matching TRBD2. The length of the CDR3 is 18 residues. Unmatched junction bases numbered 12, after V lost 1 base and J lost 6 bases. Germline lookup yields CDR1 LGHDT and CDR2 YNNKEL (reference sequence). The CDR3 spells CASSQVALAGAGSNEQFF. The DNA of the CDR3 is TGTGCCAGCAGCCAAGTCGCGCTAGCGGGGGCTGGGAGCAATGAGCAGTTCTTC.

This chain connects TRBV24-1 to TRBJ1-5, with TRBD1 matching 7 bases. The CDR3 contains 15 residues. Germline CDR1 and CDR2: KGHDR and SFDVKD. The ends lost 3 bases at V and 0 bases at J; junction bases unmatched: 1. CDR3 loop: CATSDDRDSNQPQHF. In DNA form, the CDR3 reads TGTGCCACCAGTGATGACAGGGATAGCAATCAGCCCCAGCATTTT.

The CDR3 region is CASNELVPSTDTQYF. The CDR3 DNA is TGTGCCAGCAACGAGCTAGTACCTAGCACAGATACGCAGTATTTT. V is TRBV7-9 and J is TRBJ2-3; D gene uncertain. The germline gives CDR1 SEHNR, CDR2 FQNEAQ (reference sequence). The CDR3 has 15 residues. Between the trimmed V and J ends, which lost 7 bases and 0 bases, there was a span of 14 bases.

This clonotype showed up just a few times. V is TRBV7-2 and J is TRBJ1-6; the D gene is possibly TRBD1 (5 bases). The germline V gene encodes CDR1 SGHTA and CDR2 FQGNSA. Trimming removed 5 bases from V and 7 bases from J, with 15 bases in between. This CDR3 is built from 15 residues. The CDR3 loop reads CASSPRGVSNSPLHF. CDR3 nucleotide sequence: TGTGCCAGCAGCCCCCGGGGGGTAAGCAATTCACCCCTCCACTTT.

This chain uses TRBV20-1 with TRBJ2-1; 11 bases align to TRBD2. The germline gives CDR1 DFQATT, CDR2 SNEGSKA (reference sequence). V lost 4 bases to trimming and J lost 6 bases; unmatched junction nucleotides: 11. The CDR3 sequence is 16 residues long. CDR3 sequence reads: CSAIALLAGVGNEQFF. CDR3 nucleotides: TGCAGTGCTATAGCGCTACTAGCGGGAGTTGGCAATGAGCAGTTCTTC.